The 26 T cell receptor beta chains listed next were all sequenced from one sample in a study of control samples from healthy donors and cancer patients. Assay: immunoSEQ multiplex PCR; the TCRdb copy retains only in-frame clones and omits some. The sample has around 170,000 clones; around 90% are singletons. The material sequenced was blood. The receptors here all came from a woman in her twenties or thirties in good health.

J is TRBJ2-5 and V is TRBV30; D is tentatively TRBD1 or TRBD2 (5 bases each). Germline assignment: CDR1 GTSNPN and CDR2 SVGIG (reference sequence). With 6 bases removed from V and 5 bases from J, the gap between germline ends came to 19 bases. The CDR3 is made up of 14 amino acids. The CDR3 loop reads CACAARGGRETQYF. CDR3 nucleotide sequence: TGTGCCTGCGCTGCTAGGGGCGGGCGGGAGACCCAGTACTTC.

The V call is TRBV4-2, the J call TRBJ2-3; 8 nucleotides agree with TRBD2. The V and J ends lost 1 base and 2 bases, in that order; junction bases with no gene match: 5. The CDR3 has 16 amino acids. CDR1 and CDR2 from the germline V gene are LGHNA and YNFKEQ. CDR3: CASSQVTSGSTDTQYF. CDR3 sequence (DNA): TGTGCCAGCAGCCAAGTCACTAGCGGCTCCACAGATACGCAGTATTTT.

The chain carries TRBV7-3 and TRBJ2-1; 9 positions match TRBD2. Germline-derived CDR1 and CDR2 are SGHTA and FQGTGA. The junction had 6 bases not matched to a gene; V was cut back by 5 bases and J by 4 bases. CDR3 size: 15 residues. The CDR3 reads CASSTIAGEYNEQFF. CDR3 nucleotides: TGTGCCAGCAGCACTATAGCGGGAGAGTACAATGAGCAGTTCTTC.

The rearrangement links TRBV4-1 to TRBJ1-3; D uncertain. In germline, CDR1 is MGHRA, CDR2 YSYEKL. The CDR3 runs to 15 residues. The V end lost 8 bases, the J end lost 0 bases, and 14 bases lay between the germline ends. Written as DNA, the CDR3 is TGCGCCAGCGGATCCGCGGGTCTCTCTGGAAACACCATATATTTT. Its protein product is CASGSAGLSGNTIYF.

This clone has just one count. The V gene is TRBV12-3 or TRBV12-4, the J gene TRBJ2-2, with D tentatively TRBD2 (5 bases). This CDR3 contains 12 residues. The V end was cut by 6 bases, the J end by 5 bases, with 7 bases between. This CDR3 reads CASRRTTGELFF. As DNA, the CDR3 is TGTGCCAGCAGGAGGACTACCGGGGAGCTGTTTTTT.

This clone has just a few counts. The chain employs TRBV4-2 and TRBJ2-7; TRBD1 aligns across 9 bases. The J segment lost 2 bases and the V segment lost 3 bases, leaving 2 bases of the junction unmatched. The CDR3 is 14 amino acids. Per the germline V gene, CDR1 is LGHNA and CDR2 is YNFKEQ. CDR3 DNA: TGTGCCAGCAGCCAGGGACAGGGCACCTACGAGCAGTACTTC. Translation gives CASSQGQGTYEQYF.

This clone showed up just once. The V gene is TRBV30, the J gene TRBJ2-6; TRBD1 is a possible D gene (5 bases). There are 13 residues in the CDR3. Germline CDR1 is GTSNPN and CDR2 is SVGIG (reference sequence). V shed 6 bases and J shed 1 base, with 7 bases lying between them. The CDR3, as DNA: TGTGCCTGCGCAGGGTCTGGGGCCAACGTCCTGACTTTC. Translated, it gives CACAGSGANVLTF.

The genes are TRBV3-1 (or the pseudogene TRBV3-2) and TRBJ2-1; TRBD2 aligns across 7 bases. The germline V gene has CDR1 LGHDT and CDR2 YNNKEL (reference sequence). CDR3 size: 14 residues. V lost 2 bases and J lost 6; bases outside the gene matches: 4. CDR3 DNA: TGTGCCAGCAGCCAAAGGACTAGGGGCAATGAGCAGTTCTTC. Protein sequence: CASSQRTRGNEQFF.

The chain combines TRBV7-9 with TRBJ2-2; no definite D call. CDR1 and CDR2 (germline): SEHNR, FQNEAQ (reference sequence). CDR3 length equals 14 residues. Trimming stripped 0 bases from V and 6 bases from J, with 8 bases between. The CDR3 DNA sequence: TGTGCCAGCAGCTTAGCCCTGGGCGCCGGGGAGCTGTTTTTT. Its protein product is CASSLALGAGELFF.

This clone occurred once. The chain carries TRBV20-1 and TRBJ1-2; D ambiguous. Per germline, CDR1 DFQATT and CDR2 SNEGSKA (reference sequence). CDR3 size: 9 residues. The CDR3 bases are TGCAGCGAATTGTATGGCTACACCTTC. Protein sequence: CSELYGYTF.

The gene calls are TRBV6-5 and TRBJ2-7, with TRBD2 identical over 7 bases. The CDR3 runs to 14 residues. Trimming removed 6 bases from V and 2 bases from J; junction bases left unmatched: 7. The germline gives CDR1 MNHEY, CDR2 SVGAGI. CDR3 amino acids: CASRPGTNTYEQYF. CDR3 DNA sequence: TGTGCCAGCAGGCCCGGGACTAACACCTACGAGCAGTACTTC.

This CDR3 is CASSEKPVSPLHF. DNA for the CDR3: TGTGCCAGCAGCGAAAAACCCGTATCACCCCTCCACTTT. The chain joins TRBV3-1 (or the pseudogene TRBV3-2) to TRBJ1-6; D not resolved. Germline CDR1 reads LGHDT; CDR2 reads YNNKEL (reference sequence). With 5 bases removed from V and 10 bases from J, the gap between germline ends came to 12 bases. This CDR3 is 13 amino acids long.

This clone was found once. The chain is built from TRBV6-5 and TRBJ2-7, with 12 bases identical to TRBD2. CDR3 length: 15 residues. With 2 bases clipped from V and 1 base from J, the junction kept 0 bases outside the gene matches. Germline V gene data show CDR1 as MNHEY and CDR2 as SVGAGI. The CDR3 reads CASSYGTSGSYEQYF. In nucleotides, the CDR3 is TGTGCCAGCAGTTACGGGACTAGCGGGTCCTACGAGCAGTACTTC.

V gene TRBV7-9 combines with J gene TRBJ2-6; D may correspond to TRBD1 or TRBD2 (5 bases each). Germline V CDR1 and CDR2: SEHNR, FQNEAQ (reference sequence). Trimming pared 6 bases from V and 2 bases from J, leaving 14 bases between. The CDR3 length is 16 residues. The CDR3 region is CASRTARGTGANVLTF. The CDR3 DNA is TGTGCCAGCAGGACGGCGAGGGGTACTGGGGCCAACGTCCTGACTTTC.

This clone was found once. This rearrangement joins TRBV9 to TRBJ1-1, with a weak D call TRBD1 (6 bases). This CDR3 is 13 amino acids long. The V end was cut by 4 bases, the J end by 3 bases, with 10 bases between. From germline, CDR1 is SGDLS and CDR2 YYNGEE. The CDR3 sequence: CASSSRTDTEAFF. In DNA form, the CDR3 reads TGTGCCAGCAGCTCCCGGACAGACACTGAAGCTTTCTTT.

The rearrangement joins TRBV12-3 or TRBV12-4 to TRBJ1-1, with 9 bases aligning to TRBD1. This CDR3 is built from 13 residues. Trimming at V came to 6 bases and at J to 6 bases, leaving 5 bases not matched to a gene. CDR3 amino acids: CASRGQGGAEAFF. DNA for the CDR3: TGTGCCAGCAGGGGACAGGGTGGGGCTGAAGCTTTCTTT.

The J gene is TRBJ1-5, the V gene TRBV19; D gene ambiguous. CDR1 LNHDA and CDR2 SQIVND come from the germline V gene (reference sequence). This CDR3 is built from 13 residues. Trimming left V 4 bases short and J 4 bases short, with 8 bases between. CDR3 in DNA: TGTGCCAGTAGTACTACTGGGAATCAGCCCCAGCATTTT. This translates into CASSTTGNQPQHF.

The CDR3 nucleotides read TGTGCCAGCAGCTCCCGCGCCGAGACCCAGTACTTC. It specifies CASSSRAETQYF. This chain connects TRBV7-2 to TRBJ2-5; no clear D gene. With 4 bases removed from V and 5 bases from J, the gap between germline ends came to 8 bases. CDR1 SGHTA and CDR2 FQGNSA come from the germline V gene. This CDR3 has 12 residues. The full variable domain, in which reference TRBV7-2 and TRBJ2-5 provide the parts outside the CDR3, is GAGVSQSPSNKVTEKGKDVELRCDPISGHTALYWYRQSLGQGLEFLIYFQGNSAPDKSGLPSDRFSAERTGGSVSTLTIQRTQQEDSAVYLCASSSRAETQYFGPGTRLLVL.

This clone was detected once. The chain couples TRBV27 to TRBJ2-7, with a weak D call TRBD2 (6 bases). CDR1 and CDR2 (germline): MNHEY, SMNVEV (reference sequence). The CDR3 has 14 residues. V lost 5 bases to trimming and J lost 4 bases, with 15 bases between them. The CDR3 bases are TGTGCCAGCAGTACCCGACTAGATTCGTACGAGCAGTACTTC. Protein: CASSTRLDSYEQYF.

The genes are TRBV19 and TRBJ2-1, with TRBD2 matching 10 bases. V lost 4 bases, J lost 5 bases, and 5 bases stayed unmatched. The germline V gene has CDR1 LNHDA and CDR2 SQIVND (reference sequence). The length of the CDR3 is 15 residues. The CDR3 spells CASSTGTSANNEQFF. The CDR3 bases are TGTGCCAGTAGTACCGGGACTAGCGCCAACAATGAGCAGTTCTTC.

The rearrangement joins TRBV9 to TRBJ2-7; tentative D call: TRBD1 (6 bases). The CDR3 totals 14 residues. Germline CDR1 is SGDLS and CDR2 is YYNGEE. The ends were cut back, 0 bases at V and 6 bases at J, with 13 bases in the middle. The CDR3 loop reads CASSVAGGMGEQYF. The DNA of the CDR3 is TGTGCCAGCAGCGTAGCTGGGGGCATGGGCGAGCAGTACTTC. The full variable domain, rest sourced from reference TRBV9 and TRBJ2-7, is DSGVTQTPKHLITATGQRVTLRCSPRSGDLSVYWYQQSLDQGLQFLIQYYNGEERAKGNILERFSAQQFPDLHSELNLSSLELGDSALYFCASSVAGGMGEQYFGPGTRLTVT.

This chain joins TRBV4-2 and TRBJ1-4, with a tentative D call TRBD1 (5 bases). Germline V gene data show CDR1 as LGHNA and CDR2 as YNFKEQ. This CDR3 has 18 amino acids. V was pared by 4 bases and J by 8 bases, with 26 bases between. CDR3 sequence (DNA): TGTGCCAGCAGCCCGTTCCCTATTCAAGGGGCGATTGGGGAAAAACTGTTTTTT. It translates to CASSPFPIQGAIGEKLFF.

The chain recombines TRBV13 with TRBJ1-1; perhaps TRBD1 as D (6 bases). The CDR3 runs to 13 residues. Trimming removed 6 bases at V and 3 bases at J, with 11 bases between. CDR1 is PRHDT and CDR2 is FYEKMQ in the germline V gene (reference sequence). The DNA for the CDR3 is TGTGCCAGCAGGTGGGGGCAGTACACTGAAGCTTTCTTT. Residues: CASRWGQYTEAFF.

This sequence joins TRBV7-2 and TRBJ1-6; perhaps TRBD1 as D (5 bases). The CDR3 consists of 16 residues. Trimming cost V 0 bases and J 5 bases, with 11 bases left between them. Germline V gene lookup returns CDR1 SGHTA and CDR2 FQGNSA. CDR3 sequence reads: CASSLAGPVNNSPLHF. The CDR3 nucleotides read TGTGCCAGCAGCTTAGCGGGGCCAGTAAATAATTCACCCCTCCACTTT.

Here the CDR3 DNA reads TGTGCCAGCAGCTCAGGCCCAACTAGCCCGGAAGGGGAGACCCAGTACTTC. As protein: CASSSGPTSPEGETQYF. This rearrangement joins TRBV7-3 to TRBJ2-5; TRBD2 is a possible D gene (6 bases). Germline V gene data show CDR1 as SGHTA and CDR2 as FQGTGA. This CDR3 has 17 residues. Trimming stripped 4 bases from V and 5 bases from J, with 23 bases between.

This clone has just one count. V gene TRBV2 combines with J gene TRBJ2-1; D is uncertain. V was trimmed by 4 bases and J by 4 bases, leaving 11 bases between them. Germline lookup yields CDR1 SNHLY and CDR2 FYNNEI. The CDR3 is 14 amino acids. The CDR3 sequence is CASSVEEEYNEQFF. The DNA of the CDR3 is TGTGCCAGCAGTGTAGAGGAAGAATACAATGAGCAGTTCTTC.